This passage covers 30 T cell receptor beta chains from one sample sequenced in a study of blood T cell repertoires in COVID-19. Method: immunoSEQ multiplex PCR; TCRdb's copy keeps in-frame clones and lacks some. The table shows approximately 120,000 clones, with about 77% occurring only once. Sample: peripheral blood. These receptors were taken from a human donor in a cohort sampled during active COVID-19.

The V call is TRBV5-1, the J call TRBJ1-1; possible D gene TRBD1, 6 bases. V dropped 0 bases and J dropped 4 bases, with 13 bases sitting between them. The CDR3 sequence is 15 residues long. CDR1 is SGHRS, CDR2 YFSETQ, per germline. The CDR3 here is CASSLGTTGSTEAFF. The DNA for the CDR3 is TGCGCCAGCAGCTTGGGCACTACAGGGAGCACTGAAGCTTTCTTT.

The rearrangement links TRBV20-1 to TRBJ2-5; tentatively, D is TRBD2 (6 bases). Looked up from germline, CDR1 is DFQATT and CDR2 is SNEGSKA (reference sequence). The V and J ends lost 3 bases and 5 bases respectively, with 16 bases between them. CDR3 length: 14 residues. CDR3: CSASIRGRRETQYF. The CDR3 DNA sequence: TGCAGTGCTAGTATCCGGGGGAGGCGGGAGACCCAGTACTTC.

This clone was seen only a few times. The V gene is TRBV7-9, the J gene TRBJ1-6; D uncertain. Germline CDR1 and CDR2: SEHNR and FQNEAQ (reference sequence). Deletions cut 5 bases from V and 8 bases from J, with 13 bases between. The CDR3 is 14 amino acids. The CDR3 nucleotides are TGTGCCAGCAGCATCACGGGTACTGATTCACCCCTCCACTTT. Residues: CASSITGTDSPLHF.

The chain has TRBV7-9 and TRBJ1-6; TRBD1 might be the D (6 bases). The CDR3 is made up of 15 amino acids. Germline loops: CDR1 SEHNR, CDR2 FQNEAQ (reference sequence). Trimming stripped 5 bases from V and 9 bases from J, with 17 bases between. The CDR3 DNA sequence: TGTGCCAGCAGCAGACCGGGCCCAGGGGCTTCACCCCTCCACTTT. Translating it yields CASSRPGPGASPLHF. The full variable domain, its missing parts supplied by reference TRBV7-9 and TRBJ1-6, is DTGVSQNPRHKITKRGQNVTFRCDPISEHNRLYWYRQTLGQGPEFLTYFQNEAQLEKSRLLSDRFSAERPKGSFSTLEIQRTEQGDSAMYLCASSRPGPGASPLHFGNGTRLTVT.

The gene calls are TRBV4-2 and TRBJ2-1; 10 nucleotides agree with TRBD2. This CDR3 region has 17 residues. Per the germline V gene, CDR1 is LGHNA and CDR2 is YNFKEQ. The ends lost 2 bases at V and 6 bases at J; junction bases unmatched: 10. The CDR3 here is CASSQQTLAGATNEQFF. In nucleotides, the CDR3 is TGTGCCAGCAGCCAACAGACCCTAGCGGGGGCGACCAATGAGCAGTTCTTC.

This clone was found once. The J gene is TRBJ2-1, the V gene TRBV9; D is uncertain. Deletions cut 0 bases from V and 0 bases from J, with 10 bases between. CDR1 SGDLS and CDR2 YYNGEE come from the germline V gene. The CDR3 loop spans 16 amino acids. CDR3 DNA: TGTGCCAGCAGCGTAGCTTCAGATCTCTCCTACAATGAGCAGTTCTTC. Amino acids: CASSVASDLSYNEQFF.

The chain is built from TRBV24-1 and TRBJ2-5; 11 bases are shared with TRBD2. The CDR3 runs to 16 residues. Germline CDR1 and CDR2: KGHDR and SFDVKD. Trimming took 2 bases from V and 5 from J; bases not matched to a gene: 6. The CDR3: CATSDSTSGVFETQYF. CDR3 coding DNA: TGTGCCACCAGTGATTCGACTAGCGGGGTTTTCGAGACCCAGTACTTC.

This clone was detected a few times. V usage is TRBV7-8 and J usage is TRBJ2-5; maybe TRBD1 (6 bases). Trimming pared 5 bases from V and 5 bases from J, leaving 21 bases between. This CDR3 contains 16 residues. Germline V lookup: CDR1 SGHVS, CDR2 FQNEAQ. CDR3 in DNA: TGTGCCAGCAGCCCCCGGCGTGGAGGCCAGGGGGAGACCCAGTACTTC. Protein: CASSPRRGGQGETQYF.

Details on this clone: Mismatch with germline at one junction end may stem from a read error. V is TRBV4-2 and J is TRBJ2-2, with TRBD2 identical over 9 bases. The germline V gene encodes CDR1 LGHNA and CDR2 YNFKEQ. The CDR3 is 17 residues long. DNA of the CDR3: TGTGCCAGCAGCCAAGGTCCGGCGGGGGGGAACCCCGGGGAGCTGTTTTTT. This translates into CASSQGPAGGNPGELFF.

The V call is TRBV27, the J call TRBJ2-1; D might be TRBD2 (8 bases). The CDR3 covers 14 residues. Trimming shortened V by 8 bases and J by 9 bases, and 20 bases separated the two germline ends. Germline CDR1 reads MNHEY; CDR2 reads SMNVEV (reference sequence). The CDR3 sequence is CASRGTGGGLEQFF. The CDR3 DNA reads TGTGCCAGCCGCGGGACGGGAGGGGGCCTTGAGCAGTTCTTC.

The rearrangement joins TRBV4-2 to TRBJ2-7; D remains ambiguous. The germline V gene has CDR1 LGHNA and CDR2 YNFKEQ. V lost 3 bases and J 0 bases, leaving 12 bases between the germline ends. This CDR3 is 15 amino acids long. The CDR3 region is CASSQGPRSSYEQYF. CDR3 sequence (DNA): TGTGCCAGCAGCCAGGGCCCTCGGTCCTCCTACGAGCAGTACTTC.

The CDR3 region has the DNA TGCGCCAGCAGGTGGGGGGAGGACGGCAATCAGCCCCAGCATTTT. Translation gives CASRWGEDGNQPQHF. The V gene is TRBV5-1, the J gene TRBJ1-5, with D maybe TRBD1 (5 bases). CDR3 size: 15 residues. V lost 5 bases and J lost 2, with 14 bases in between. Germline CDR1 reads SGHRS; CDR2 reads YFSETQ.

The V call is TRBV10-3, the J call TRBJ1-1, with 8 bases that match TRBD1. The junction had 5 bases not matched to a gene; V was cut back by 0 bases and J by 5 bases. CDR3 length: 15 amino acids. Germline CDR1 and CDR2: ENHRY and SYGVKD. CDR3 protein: CAISESDREGTEAFF. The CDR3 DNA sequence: TGTGCCATCAGTGAGTCGGACAGGGAGGGGACTGAAGCTTTCTTT.

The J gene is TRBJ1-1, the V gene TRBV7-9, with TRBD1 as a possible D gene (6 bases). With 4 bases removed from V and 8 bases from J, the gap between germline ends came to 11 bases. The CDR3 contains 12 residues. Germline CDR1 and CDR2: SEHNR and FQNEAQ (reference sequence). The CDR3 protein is CASSSATGEAFF. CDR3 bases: TGTGCCAGCAGCTCAGCGACAGGAGAAGCTTTCTTT.

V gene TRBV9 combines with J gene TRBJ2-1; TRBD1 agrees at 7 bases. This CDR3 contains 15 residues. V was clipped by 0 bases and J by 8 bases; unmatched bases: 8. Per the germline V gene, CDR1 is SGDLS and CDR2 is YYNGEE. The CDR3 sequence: CASSVGGQFFDEQFF. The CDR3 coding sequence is TGTGCCAGCAGCGTAGGGGGACAGTTTTTCGATGAGCAGTTCTTC.

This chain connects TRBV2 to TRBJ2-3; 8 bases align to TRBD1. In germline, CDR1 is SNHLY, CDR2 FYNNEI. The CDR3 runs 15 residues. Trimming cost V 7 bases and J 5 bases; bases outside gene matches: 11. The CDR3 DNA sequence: TGTGCCAGCACCGTGGAGACAGGGGTTTTAGATACGCAGTATTTT. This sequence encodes CASTVETGVLDTQYF. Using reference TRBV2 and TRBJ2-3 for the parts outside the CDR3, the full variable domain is EPEVTQTPSHQVTQMGQEVILRCVPISNHLYFYWYRQILGQKVEFLVSFYNNEISEKSEIFDDQFSVERPDGSNFTLKIRSTKLEDSAMYFCASTVETGVLDTQYFGPGTRLTVL.

The CDR3 spells CASSLDTRYNEQFF. CDR3 in DNA: TGTGCCAGCAGCTTAGACACTAGATACAATGAGCAGTTCTTC. The V and J genes are TRBV11-2 and TRBJ2-1, with D tentatively TRBD2 (5 bases). V lost 0 bases and J 4 bases, leaving 7 bases between the germline ends. Per germline, CDR1 SGHAT and CDR2 FQNNGV. The CDR3 is made up of 14 amino acids.

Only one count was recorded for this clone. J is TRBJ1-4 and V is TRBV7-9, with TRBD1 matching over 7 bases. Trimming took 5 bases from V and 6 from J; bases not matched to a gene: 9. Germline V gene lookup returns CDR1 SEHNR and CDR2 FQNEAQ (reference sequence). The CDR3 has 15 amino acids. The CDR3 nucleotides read TGTGCCAGCAGCCTATCACAGGGGCCTCATGAAAAACTGTTTTTT. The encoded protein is CASSLSQGPHEKLFF. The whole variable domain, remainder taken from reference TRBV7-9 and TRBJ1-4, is DTGVSQNPRHKITKRGQNVTFRCDPISEHNRLYWYRQTLGQGPEFLTYFQNEAQLEKSRLLSDRFSAERPKGSFSTLEIQRTEQGDSAMYLCASSLSQGPHEKLFFGSGTQLSVL.

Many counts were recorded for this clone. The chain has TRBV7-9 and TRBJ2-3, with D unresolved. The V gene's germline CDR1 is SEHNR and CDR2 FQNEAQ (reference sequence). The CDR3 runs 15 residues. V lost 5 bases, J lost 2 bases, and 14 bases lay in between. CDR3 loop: CASSPGFSDTDTQYF. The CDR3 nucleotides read TGTGCCAGCAGCCCAGGATTTTCGGACACAGATACGCAGTATTTT.

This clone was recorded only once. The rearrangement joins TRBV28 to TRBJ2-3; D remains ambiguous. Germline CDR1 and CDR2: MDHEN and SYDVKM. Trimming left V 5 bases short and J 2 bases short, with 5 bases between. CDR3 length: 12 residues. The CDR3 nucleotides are TGTGCCAGCAGTCCTTACACAGATACGCAGTATTTT. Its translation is CASSPYTDTQYF.

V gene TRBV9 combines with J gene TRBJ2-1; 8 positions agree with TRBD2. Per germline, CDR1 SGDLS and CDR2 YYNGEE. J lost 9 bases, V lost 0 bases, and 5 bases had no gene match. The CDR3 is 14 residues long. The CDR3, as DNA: TGTGCCAGCAGCGTAGCGGGGGGGCCATCTGAGCAGTTCTTC. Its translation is CASSVAGGPSEQFF. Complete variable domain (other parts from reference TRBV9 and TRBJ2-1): DSGVTQTPKHLITATGQRVTLRCSPRSGDLSVYWYQQSLDQGLQFLIQYYNGEERAKGNILERFSAQQFPDLHSELNLSSLELGDSALYFCASSVAGGPSEQFFGPGTRLTVL.

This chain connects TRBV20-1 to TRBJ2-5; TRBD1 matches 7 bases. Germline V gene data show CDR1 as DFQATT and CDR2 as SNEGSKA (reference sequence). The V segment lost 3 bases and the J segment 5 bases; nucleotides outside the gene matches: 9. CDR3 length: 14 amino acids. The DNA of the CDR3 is TGCAGTGCTAGTTCCTATGACAGGGATGAGACCCAGTACTTC. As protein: CSASSYDRDETQYF.

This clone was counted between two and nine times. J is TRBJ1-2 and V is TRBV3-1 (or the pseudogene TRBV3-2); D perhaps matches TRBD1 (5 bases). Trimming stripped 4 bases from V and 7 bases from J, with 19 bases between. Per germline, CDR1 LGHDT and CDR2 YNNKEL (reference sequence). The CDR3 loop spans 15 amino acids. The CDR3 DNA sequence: TGTGCCAGCAGCCCCTCCGGGGGGGGGATAGGTGGCTACACCTTC. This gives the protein CASSPSGGGIGGYTF.

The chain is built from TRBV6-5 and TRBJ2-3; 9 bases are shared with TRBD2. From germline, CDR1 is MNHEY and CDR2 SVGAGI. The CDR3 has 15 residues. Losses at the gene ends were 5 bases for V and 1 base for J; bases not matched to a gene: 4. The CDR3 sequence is CASSRASGGTDTQYF. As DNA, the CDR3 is TGTGCCAGCAGTCGAGCTAGCGGGGGCACAGATACGCAGTATTTT.

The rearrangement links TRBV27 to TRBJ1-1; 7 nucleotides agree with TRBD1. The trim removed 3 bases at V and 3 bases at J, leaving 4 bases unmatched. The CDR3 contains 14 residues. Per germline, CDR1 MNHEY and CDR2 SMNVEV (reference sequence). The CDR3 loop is CASSFIQGYTEAFF. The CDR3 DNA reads TGTGCCAGCAGTTTTATACAGGGGTACACTGAAGCTTTCTTT.

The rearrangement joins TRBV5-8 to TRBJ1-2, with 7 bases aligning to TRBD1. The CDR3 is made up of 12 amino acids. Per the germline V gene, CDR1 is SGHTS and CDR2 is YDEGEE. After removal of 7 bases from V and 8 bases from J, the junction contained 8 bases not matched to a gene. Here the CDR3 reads CASSLGDSGYTF. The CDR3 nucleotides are TGTGCCAGCTCCTTGGGGGACAGCGGCTACACCTTC.

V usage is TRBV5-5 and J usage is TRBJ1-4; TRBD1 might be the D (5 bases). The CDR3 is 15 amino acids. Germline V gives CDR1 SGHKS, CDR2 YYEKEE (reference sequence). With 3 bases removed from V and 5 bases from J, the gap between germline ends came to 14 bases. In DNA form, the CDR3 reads TGTGCCAGCAGCTACGGACACTCCTTAAATGAAAAACTGTTTTTT. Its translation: CASSYGHSLNEKLFF.

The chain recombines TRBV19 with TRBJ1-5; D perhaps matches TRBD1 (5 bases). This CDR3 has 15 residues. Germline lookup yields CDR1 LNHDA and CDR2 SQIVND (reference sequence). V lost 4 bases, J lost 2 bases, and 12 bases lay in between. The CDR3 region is CASSKIIGGNQPQHF. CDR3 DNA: TGTGCCAGTAGTAAAATTATAGGGGGCAATCAGCCCCAGCATTTT.

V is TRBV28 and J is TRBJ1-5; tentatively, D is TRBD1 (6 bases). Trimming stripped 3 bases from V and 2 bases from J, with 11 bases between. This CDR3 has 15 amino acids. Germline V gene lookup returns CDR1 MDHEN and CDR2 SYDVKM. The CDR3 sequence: CASSFPRTGNQPQHF. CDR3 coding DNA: TGTGCCAGCAGTTTCCCTCGGACAGGCAATCAGCCCCAGCATTTT.

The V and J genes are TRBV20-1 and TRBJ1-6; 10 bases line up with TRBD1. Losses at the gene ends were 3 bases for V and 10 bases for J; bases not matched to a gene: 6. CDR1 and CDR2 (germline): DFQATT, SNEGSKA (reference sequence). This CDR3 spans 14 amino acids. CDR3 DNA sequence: TGCAGTGCTAGTCCCGGGACAGGGGTCTCACCCCTCCACTTT. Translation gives CSASPGTGVSPLHF.